This entry features one T cell receptor beta chain sequence. The antigen remains unidentified. This record comes from a study of cytomegalovirus exposure and HLA in healthy donors. Study-wide points: As immune exposure information, only CMV serostatus was available. Both high specificity and high sensitivity reportedly marked the classifier's diagnosis of cytomegalovirus status. Later on, an analysis tied 15,000 to 20,000 TCR beta sequences to HLA alleles at 0.05 false discovery rate.

Use of 60 Vbeta and 13 Jbeta primers characterized the PCR. The method was immunoSEQ multiplex PCR; TCRdb's version includes in-frame clones alone and lacks a portion of them. Among roughly 150,000 clones listed, more than 65% were seen once. The TCR comes from a young man in good health and CMV-seropositive. Sequenced material: PBMCs.

The CDR3 reads CASSARTRALSWGGYTF. For the CDR3, the DNA is TGTGCCAGCAGTGCCCGGACAAGGGCACTCTCCTGGGGTGGCTACACCTTC. The J gene is TRBJ1-2, the V gene TRBV28, with a tentative D call TRBD1 (5 bases). The CDR3 loop spans 17 amino acids. CDR1 MDHEN and CDR2 SYDVKM come from the germline V gene. Deletions cut 5 bases from V and 7 bases from J, with 26 bases between.